These 15 T cell receptor beta chains came from one sample sequenced in a study of identifying expanded T cells in peripheral blood. Libraries were prepared by immunoSEQ multiplex PCR; TCRdb keeps only in-frame clonotypes and omits some of them. Among about 78,000 clones listed, roughly four fifths were seen once. Sample: blood. The receptors were gathered from a person aged 18-70 years in good health.

This clone was observed a few times. The CDR3 region is CASSSDGNYGYTF. For the CDR3, the DNA is TGTGCCAGCAGTTCGGACGGGAACTATGGCTACACCTTC. The chain combines TRBV6-5 with TRBJ1-2; D gene uncertain. Germline CDR1 is MNHEY and CDR2 is SVGAGI. The ends were cut back, 4 bases at V and 2 bases at J, with 8 bases in the middle. The CDR3 spans 13 residues.

This clone has only one observation. The chain links TRBV11-2 to TRBJ2-7; maybe TRBD2 (6 bases). The V end lost 0 bases, the J end lost 0 bases, and 12 bases lay between the germline ends. Germline-derived CDR1 and CDR2 are SGHAT and FQNNGV. There are 16 residues in the CDR3. In DNA form, the CDR3 reads TGTGCCAGCAGCTTAGAAGGTGGGACTGACTCCTACGAGCAGTACTTC. Amino acid sequence: CASSLEGGTDSYEQYF.

This clone was detected a few times. The chain is built from TRBV5-1 and TRBJ1-5; 10 bases are a match to TRBD1. V lost 0 bases to trimming and J lost 8 bases; unmatched junction nucleotides: 5. The CDR3 loop spans 15 amino acids. CDR1 is SGHRS, CDR2 YFSETQ, per germline. CDR3 nucleotide sequence: TGCGCCAGCAGCTTGGGGACAGGGGGGAAAGAGCCCCAGCATTTT. Its protein is CASSLGTGGKEPQHF.

This chain joins TRBV4-2 and TRBJ2-1; unclear D gene. V lost 3 bases to trimming and J lost 7 bases, with 7 bases between them. CDR1 LGHNA and CDR2 YNFKEQ come from the germline V gene. CDR3 length equals 12 residues. The CDR3 is CASSQGTNEQFF. CDR3 sequence (DNA): TGTGCCAGCAGCCAGGGTACAAATGAGCAGTTCTTC.

This clone was counted a single time. The chain has TRBV6-6 and TRBJ1-5; unclear D gene. Germline CDR1 reads MNHNY; CDR2 reads SVGAGI (reference sequence). This CDR3 region has 15 residues. V shed 6 bases and J shed 0 bases, with 12 bases lying between them. This CDR3 is CASSRTANSNQPQHF. In DNA, the CDR3 is TGTGCCAGCAGCCGGACGGCAAATAGCAATCAGCCCCAGCATTTT.

The chain is built from TRBV13 and TRBJ2-4, with TRBD2 as a possible D gene (6 bases). There are 17 residues in the CDR3. Germline V gene data show CDR1 as PRHDT and CDR2 as FYEKMQ (reference sequence). V lost 3 bases, J lost 0 bases, and 15 bases lay in between. CDR3 loop: CASSFQRAGLAKNIQYF. The CDR3 DNA is TGTGCCAGCAGCTTTCAGCGGGCGGGTCTAGCCAAAAACATTCAGTACTTC.

The V gene is TRBV6-5, the J gene TRBJ2-1; 10 bases fit TRBD2. Germline trimming cut 2 bases from V and 3 bases from J; bases unmatched to any gene: 1. This CDR3 has 15 amino acids. Germline V gene sequence: CDR1 MNHEY, CDR2 SVGAGI. CDR3 residues: CASSYASGSYNEQFF. The CDR3 DNA sequence: TGTGCCAGCAGTTACGCTAGCGGGAGCTACAATGAGCAGTTCTTC.

The V call is TRBV7-2, the J call TRBJ2-5, with 11 bases lining up with TRBD2. Losses at the gene ends were 5 bases for V and 6 bases for J; bases not matched to a gene: 5. This CDR3 comprises 14 residues. Germline V CDR1 and CDR2: SGHTA, FQGNSA. The CDR3 protein is CASSLTSGSKTQYF. The CDR3 nucleotides are TGTGCCAGCAGCCTTACTAGCGGGAGTAAGACCCAGTACTTC.

The genes are TRBV9 and TRBJ2-1, with 10 positions matching TRBD2. The J segment lost 9 bases and the V segment lost 4 bases, leaving 10 bases of the junction unmatched. The CDR3 has 15 amino acids. Germline assignment: CDR1 SGDLS and CDR2 YYNGEE. Written as DNA, the CDR3 is TGTGCCAGCAGCTCTCTAGCGGGAGAGTATGGTGAGCAGTTCTTC. Translated: CASSSLAGEYGEQFF.

The J gene is TRBJ2-3, the V gene TRBV5-4; possibly TRBD1 for D (5 bases). The V gene lost 3 bases and the J gene lost 1 base, with 9 bases spanning the gap. Germline CDR1 and CDR2: SGHNT and YYREEE (reference sequence). The CDR3 loop spans 14 amino acids. This CDR3 is CASSSIQGTDTQYF. The CDR3 DNA reads TGTGCCAGCAGCTCCATACAGGGCACAGATACGCAGTATTTT.

The chain couples TRBV7-2 to TRBJ1-5; D is uncertain. CDR3 length: 14 amino acids. Trimming removed 2 bases at V and 0 bases at J, with 5 bases between. Germline CDR1 SGHTA, CDR2 FQGNSA. For the CDR3, the DNA is TGTGCCAGCAGCTTAAAAGCTAGCAATCAGCCCCAGCATTTT. This sequence encodes CASSLKASNQPQHF.

Comments on this clone: A read error may produce the germline difference seen at one junction end. The chain employs TRBV30 and TRBJ2-4, with 8 bases that match TRBD1. The germline CDR1 and CDR2 sequences are GTSNPN and SVGIG (reference sequence). This CDR3 spans 13 amino acids. The CDR3 DNA follows: TGTGCCTGGAGTGTAGTACAGGGGGACCCGTCCCACTTC. Translated, it gives CAWSVVQGDPSHF. Variable domain in full (rest from reference TRBV30 and TRBJ2-4): SQTIHQWPATLVQPVGSPLSLECTVEGTSNPNLYWYRQAAGRGLQLLFYSVGIGQISSEVPQNLSASRPQDRQFILSSKKLLLSDSGFYLCAWSVVQGDPSHFGAGTRLSVL.

There are many counts of this clone. The chain couples TRBV2 to TRBJ2-3; 11 nucleotides align to TRBD2. V lost 2 bases and J lost 6; bases outside the gene matches: 4. CDR3 length: 15 amino acids. Germline CDR1 is SNHLY and CDR2 is FYNNEI. CDR3 bases: TGTGCCAGCAGTGAAAAGACTAGCGGGATTGATACGCAGTATTTT. It encodes CASSEKTSGIDTQYF.

The V and J genes are TRBV15 and TRBJ2-5; TRBD1 matches 7 bases. This CDR3 has 14 amino acids. Per germline, CDR1 LNHNV and CDR2 YYDKDF (reference sequence). V lost 3 bases to trimming and J lost 3 bases; unmatched junction nucleotides: 4. CDR3 sequence reads: CATSSRGQEETQYF. The DNA for the CDR3 is TGTGCCACCAGCAGTAGGGGGCAAGAAGAGACCCAGTACTTC. Looking up the rest from reference TRBV15 and TRBJ2-5 gives the full variable domain: DAMVIQNPRYQVTQFGKPVTLSCSQTLNHNVMYWYQQKSSQAPKLLFHYYDKDFNNEADTPDNFQSRRPNTSFCFLDIRSPGLGDTAMYLCATSSRGQEETQYFGPGTRLLVL.

In this sample, this clone turned up a few times. The CDR3 region has the DNA TGCGCCAGCAGCTTAGATGTGAACACTGAAGCTTTCTTT. Protein sequence: CASSLDVNTEAFF. The J gene is TRBJ1-1, the V gene TRBV5-1; the D is unclear. CDR1 SGHRS and CDR2 YFSETQ come from the germline V gene. CDR3 size: 13 residues. V shed 2 bases and J shed 0 bases, with 5 bases lying between them.